This TCR beta chain originates from a study of CXCR3-negative and CXCR3-positive naive CD8 T cells. The CDR3 covers 17 residues. Germline CDR1 is SQVTM and CDR2 is ANQGSEA. UMI-labeled 5' RACE yielded the TRB cDNA libraries. TCRdb reanalyzed the 5' RACE reads and collapses them to one entry per CDR3 protein, without DNA. The specimen's table records some 130,000 distinct CDR3 sequences. The chain uses TRBV29-1 and TRBJ2-3; the TCRdb call, TRBD2, lacks DNA for checking. This clonotype was obtained from a human donor in good health. Some clones in this sample may be carry-over from other donors' samples. Sequencing was performed on naive CXCR3- CD8+ T cells from blood. Subset denoted: CD45RO-CCR7+CD27+CD95- naive CD8+ T cells lacking CXCR3 (TNR3-). Here the CDR3 reads CSVEGSTSGRYVDTQYF.